The text below deals with one T cell receptor (beta chain). V lost 1 base and J lost 4; bases outside the gene matches: 6. The CDR3 contains 15 residues. Germline values: CDR1 SGHVS, CDR2 FNYEAQ. Source study methods: Counts of nucleated cells, estimated from reference gene primer amplification, were obtained. Produced via immunoSEQ multiplex PCR; TCRdb's table is partial and in-frame only. V and J calls and clone size come straight from that table; D and trimming were deduced from the DNA. The table includes roughly 410,000 clones, 80% to 90% detected once. The data were taken from a study of blood T cell repertoires in COVID-19. Overall study context: Collection of acute and convalescent COVID-19 samples took place in the United States, Italy and Spain. The cDNA or gDNA used as material had been derived from T cells, B-cell-depleted T cells, or PBMCs.

While infection was still active, Seattle patients were enrolled and then followed longitudinally. V gene TRBV7-6 combines with J gene TRBJ1-2; TRBD1 matches 7 bases. The specimen was peripheral blood. The receptor was derived from a woman in her sixties with COVID-19, enrolled during active disease. The CDR3 loop is CASSLESTGSYGYTF. CDR3 bases: TGTGCCAGCAGCTTAGAGTCGACAGGGTCCTATGGCTACACCTTC.